This T cell receptor beta chain originates from a study of OX40 agonist ivuxolimab in advanced cancers. Turning to the study itself: The patients received agonistic anti-OX40 (CD134) antibody ivuxolimab. Broader study findings: The authors also found low normalized T-cell clonal expansion in some nonresponders. The antigens recognized by the expanded peripheral T cells, that is their antigen specificity, were not determined.

Of note for this clone: The antigen is unknown.

The V and J ends lost 8 bases and 0 bases respectively, with 10 bases between them. Germline loops: CDR1 LNHNV, CDR2 YYDKDF (reference sequence). CDR3 size: 14 residues. Repertoires were generated with immunoSEQ multiplex PCR, while TCRdb's copy carries only in-frame clones and drops some. The sample has tens of thousands of clones; about 85% are singletons. At cycle 4 day 1, cycle 7 day 1, and baseline, blood was sampled. The chain combines TRBV15 with TRBJ2-2, with D perhaps matching TRBD1 (6 bases). The sequencing here drew on CD4+ or CD8+ T cells sorted from blood, taken in a trial of the OX40 agonist ivuxolimab. The receptor was isolated from an adult with an advanced solid tumor such as melanoma, head and neck, liver or kidney cancer. Here the CDR3 reads CATLEGANTGELFF. CDR3 nucleotides: TGTGCCACCCTAGAGGGGGCGAACACCGGGGAGCTGTTTTTT.